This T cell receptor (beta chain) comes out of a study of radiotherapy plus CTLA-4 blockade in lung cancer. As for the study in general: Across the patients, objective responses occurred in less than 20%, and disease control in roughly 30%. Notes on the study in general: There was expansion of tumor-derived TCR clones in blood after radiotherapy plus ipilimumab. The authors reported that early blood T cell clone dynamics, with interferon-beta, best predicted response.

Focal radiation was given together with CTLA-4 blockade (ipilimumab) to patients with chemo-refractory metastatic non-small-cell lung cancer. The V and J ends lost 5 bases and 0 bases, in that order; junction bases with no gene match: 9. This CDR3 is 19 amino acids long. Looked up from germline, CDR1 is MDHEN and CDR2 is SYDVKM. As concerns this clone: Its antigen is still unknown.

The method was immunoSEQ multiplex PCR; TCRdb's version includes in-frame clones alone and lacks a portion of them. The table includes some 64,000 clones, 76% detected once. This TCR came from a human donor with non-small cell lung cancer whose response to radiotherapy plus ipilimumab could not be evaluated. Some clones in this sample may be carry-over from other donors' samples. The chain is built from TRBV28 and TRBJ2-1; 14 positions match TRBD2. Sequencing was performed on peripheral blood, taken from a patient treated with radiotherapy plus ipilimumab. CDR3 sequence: CASSGRRLAGGSSYNEQFF. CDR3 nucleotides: TGTGCCAGCAGTGGTAGAAGACTAGCGGGGGGGAGCTCCTACAATGAGCAGTTCTTC.